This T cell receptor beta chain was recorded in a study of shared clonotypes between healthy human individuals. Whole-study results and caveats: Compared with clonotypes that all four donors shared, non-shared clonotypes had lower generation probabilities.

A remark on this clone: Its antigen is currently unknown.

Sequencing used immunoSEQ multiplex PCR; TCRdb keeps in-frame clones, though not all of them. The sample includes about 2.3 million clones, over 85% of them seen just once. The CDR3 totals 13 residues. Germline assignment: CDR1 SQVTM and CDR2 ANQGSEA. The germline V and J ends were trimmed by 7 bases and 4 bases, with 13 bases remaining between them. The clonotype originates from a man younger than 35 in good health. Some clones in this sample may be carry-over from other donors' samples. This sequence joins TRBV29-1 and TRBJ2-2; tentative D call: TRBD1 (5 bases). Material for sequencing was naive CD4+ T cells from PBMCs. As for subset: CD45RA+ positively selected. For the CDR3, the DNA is TGCAGCGCCTCCAGGGTTTTCACCGGGGAGCTGTTTTTT. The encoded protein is CSASRVFTGELFF.